This T cell receptor (beta chain) came from a study of blood T cell repertoires in COVID-19 (dated by TCRdb to the early 2020s). Notes on the research overall: Samples from collaborators originated in the United States, Italy and Spain and spanned both the acute and convalescent phases of COVID-19. The repertoires were made available in a free public database intended to serve as a resource for research on the immune response to SARS-CoV-2. Where HLA class I and class II types were available, the types were taken from metadata supplied by the sample provider, not from assay-based typing. The dataset comprised deeply sampled blood TCRbeta repertoires from subjects exposed to, actively infected with, or recovered from COVID-19. The material from the prospective study consisted of cDNA or gDNA derived from T cells, B-cell-depleted T cells, or PBMCs. The samples were drawn from the first 160 participants of the ongoing ImmuneRACE study and from over 950 subjects provided by 6 global collaborators. A de-identified subject ID, COVID-19 status, age in years and sex were almost always included in the sample metadata.

The CDR3 holds 14 amino acids from the cysteine to the phenylalanine. Here the CDR3 DNA is all that survives: 42 bases in frame from base 1. The germline V gene (reference sequence) gives CDR1 as LNHDA and CDR2 as SQIVND. Trimming accounts for 6 bases at V and 5 bases at J, while the number of junction bases matched to no gene is 8. TCRbeta CDR3 regions were amplified from genomic DNA using the immunoSEQ Assay, a bias-controlled multiplex PCR. As for the original processing: The number of nucleated cells in each sample was estimated by amplification of reference gene primers within the assay. To quantify the absolute abundance of each unique TCRbeta CDR3 rearrangement, sequence reads were collapsed and filtered. For each sample, productive Simpson clonality was calculated as the square root of Simpson's diversity index over productive rearrangements. This immuneACCESS table, as held by TCRdb, lists in-frame sequences with V and J called but not all clones. Of the missing ones, under half trace to an unresolved V gene in checked studies; the others have no known cause. V and J calls and clone size follow that table, whereas D and trimming were derived from the DNA. This sample holds 210,000 or so clones; just under 90% were observed only once. The biggest ten clones account for approximately 2.4% of the sample.

General findings and caveats noted by the study authors: The amount of clinical and demographic metadata varied by source and participant and was provided uncurated.

One collaborating source in Seattle enrolled patients during active infection and followed them longitudinally through the course of disease. Whole blood was collected in K2EDTA tubes by collaborating institutions according to the institutions' own protocols. Collaborator samples were shipped for TCRbeta analysis as frozen whole blood, isolated PBMCs, or DNA extracted from either sample type. This clone appeared a single time. What antigen it recognizes has not been identified. Nothing much larger sits one base from this clone, and base qualities are not available. The sequence was obtained from a man aged 25 to 40 with COVID-19, enrolled during active disease. Here the chain combines TRBV19 and TRBJ1-2, with TRBD1 identical over 8 junction bases. The sample consisted of peripheral blood. The nucleotide sequence is given as TGTGCCAGTAGGTCGGACAGGGTCGGGTATGGCTACACCTTC. This yields the protein CASRSDRVGYGYTF.